This T cell receptor beta chain was captured in a study of CD8+ T cells in alopecia areata. Whole-study context: Dosing with tofacitinib proceeded for 6 to 18 months, followed by 6 months off drug. Treated patients received severity scores based on the percentage of scalp area affected. Study results and limitations: Tofacitinib significantly decreased scalp clonality and expanded CD8+ clones among top 100.

RNA extraction was followed by reverse transcription into cDNA, which acted as the sequencing template. TCRdb's table, derived via immunoSEQ multiplex PCR, lists solely in-frame clones and lacks some. The data contain some 110,000 clones, approximately 52% of them singletons. Treatment here: oral pan-JAK inhibitor, 5-10 mg twice daily. This clone was seen a handful of times. The antigen remains unidentified. The sequenced sample was CD8+ T cells sorted from blood, obtained at week 4, from a patient treated with tofacitinib. This receptor was taken from a human donor with alopecia areata.

CDR3 protein: CSVVSSSGELFF. The CDR3 nucleotides are TGCAGCGTTGTTAGTTCTTCCGGGGAGCTGTTTTTT. The V gene is TRBV29-1, the J gene TRBJ2-2; no reliable D call. This CDR3 comprises 12 residues. CDR1 is SQVTM, CDR2 ANQGSEA, per germline. The V end lost 4 bases, the J end lost 6 bases, and 9 bases lay between the germline ends.